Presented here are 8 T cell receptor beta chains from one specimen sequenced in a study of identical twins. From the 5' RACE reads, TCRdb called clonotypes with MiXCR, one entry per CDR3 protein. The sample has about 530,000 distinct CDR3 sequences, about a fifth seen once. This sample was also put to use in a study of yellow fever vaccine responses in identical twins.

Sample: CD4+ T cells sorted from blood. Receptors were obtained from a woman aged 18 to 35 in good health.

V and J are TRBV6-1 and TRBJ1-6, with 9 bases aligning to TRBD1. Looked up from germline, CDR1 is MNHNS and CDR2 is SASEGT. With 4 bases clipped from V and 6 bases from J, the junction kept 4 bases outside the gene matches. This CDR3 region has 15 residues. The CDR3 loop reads CASSGGDRVNSPLHF. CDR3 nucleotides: TGTGCCAGCAGTGGAGGGGACAGGGTTAATTCACCCCTCCACTTT.

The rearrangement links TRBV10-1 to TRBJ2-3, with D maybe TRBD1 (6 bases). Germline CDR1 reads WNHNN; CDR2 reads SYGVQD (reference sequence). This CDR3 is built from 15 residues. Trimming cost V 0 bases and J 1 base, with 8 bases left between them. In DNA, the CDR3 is TGCGCCAGCAGTGAGTCGGGGGCTGGCACAGATACGCAGTATTTT. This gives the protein CASSESGAGTDTQYF.

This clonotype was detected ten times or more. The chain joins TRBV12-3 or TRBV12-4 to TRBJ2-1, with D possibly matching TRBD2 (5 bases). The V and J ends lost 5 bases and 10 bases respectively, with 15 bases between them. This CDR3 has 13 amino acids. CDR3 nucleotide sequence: TGTGCCAGCAGTCCGCCACTAGAGGTCGAGCAGTTCTTC. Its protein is CASSPPLEVEQFF.

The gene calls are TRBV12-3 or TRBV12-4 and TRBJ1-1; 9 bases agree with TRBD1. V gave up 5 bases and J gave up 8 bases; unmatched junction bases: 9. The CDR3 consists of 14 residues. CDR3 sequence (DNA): TGTGCCAGCAGTGGGGACAGGGAGGCGTGGGAAGCTTTCTTT. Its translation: CASSGDREAWEAFF.

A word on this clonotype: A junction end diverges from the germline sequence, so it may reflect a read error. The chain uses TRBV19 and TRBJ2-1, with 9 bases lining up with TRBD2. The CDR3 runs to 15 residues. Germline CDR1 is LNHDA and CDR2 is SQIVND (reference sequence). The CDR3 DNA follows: TGTGCCAGTAGAATAGCGGGAGATCGGTACAATGAGCAGTTCTTC. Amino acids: CASRIAGDRYNEQFF.

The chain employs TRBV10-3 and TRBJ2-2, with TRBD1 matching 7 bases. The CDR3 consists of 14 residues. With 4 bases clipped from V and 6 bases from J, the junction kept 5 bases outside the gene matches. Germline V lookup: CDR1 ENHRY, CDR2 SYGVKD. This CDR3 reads CAISAIGQAGELFF. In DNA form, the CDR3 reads TGTGCCATCAGTGCAATAGGACAGGCCGGGGAGCTGTTTTTT.

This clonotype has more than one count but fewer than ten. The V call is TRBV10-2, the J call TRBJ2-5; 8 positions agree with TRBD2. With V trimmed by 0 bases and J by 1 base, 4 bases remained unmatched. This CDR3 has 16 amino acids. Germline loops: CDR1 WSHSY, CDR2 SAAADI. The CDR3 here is CASSESGLAFQETQYF. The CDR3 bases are TGCGCCAGCAGTGAGTCAGGACTAGCCTTCCAAGAGACCCAGTACTTC.

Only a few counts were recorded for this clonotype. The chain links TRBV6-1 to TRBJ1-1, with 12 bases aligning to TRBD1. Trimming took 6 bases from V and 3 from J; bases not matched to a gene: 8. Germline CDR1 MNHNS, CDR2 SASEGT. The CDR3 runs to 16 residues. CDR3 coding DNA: TGTGCCAGCAGCGACCGGGACAGGGGGCGAGACACTGAAGCTTTCTTT. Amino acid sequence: CASSDRDRGRDTEAFF.